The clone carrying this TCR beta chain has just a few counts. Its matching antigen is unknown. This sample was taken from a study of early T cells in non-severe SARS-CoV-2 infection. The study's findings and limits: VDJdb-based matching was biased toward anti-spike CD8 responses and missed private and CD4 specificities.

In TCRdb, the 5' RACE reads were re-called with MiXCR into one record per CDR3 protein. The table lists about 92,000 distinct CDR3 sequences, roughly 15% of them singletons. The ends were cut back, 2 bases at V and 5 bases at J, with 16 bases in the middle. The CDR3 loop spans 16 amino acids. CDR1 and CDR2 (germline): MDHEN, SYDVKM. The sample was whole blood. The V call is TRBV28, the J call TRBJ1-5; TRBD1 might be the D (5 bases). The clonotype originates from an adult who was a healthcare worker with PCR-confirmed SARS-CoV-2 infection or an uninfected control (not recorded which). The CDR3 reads CASSLEGVSSYQPQHF. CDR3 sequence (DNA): TGTGCCAGCAGTTTAGAAGGGGTGAGTTCTTATCAGCCCCAGCATTTT.